The T cell receptor (beta chain) under discussion was sequenced for a study of shared clonotypes between healthy human individuals (dated by TCRdb to about 2020). Looking at the study overall: Three men and two women, aged 18 to 49 years, made up the cohort. Different laboratories and diverse techniques were used to prepare libraries and sequence TCR repertoires, to increase sequencing depth and limit assay-specific biases. Leukapheresis yielded between about 0.94 and 10 billion PBMCs per donor. To estimate repertoire size and how much clonotypes are shared between individuals, the study performed deep sequencing of blood TCR repertoires from about 5 healthy adults. For each donor, three plates each were used for CD4 naive and CD4 memory, two plates were used for CD8 naive, and one plate was used for CD8 memory. Paper-wide results and their limitations: Compared with non-shared clonotypes, clonotypes shared by all four sorted-subset donors had higher generation probabilities. The small number of donors limited the genetic and exposure-history diversity represented. Sampling was limited to blood, and TCR repertoires in tissue likely differ from TCR repertoires in blood. Naive subsets generally had larger estimated clonotype richness than memory subsets. Across four donors, about 5.2% of naive CD4, 3% to 4% of naive CD8, under 2.5% of memory CD4, and over 0.35% of memory CD8 clonotypes were shared. Based on pairwise subsampling, the degree of clonotype sharing among donors was expected to be affected by sequencing depth. Incomplete sequencing was indicated by rarefaction of sorted-subset datasets, despite the large sequencing depth.

The donors were healthy, HIV-negative adults who had no recently reported acute infections or vaccinations. All donors were Caucasian adults living in Nashville, Tennessee, USA. CD4+ T cells were enriched through magnetic negative selection, after which naive cells were positively selected on CD45RA and the remaining negative fraction served as the memory subset. Blood was obtained by leukapheresis, after which PBMCs were separated by Ficoll-Histopaque density gradient centrifugation and cryopreserved in liquid nitrogen vapor phase. Analytical flow cytometry was used to check the purity and quantity of each magnetically sorted T cell population. Genomic DNA was isolated from every sorted fraction and measured by UV absorbance on a Nanodrop 2000c. The CDR3 sequence holds 15 residues, the cysteine and phenylalanine included. The entry retains the CDR3 DNA only, 45 bases that are in frame from base 1. V lost 2 bases and J lost 7 bases; the stretch between them is 17 bases long. The germline V gene encodes CDR1 SGHVS and CDR2 FNYEAQ.

Concerning this clone itself: The target of this receptor is not known. The record has no base qualities; no much larger clone is one base away.

Using the deep immunoSEQ assay, TCR CDR3 regions were amplified from genomic DNA by multiplex PCR. Extracted genomic DNA from each cell subset was spread evenly across all wells of several immunoSEQ 96-well plates, with each plate serving as a replicate. For sorted subsets, around 200 ng genomic DNA, equal to about 30,000 T cell genomes, was loaded into each replicate PCR. Purified libraries were measured with a Qubit 3.0 fluorometer, size-checked on a Bioanalyzer 2100, and measured again with the KAPA Library Quantification kit. A separate single-read 150-cycle Illumina NextSeq 550 flow cell was used to sequence each immunoSEQ 96-well plate. On the study's bioinformatics: Because the immunoSEQ output held only junctional sequences and lacked quality scores, the filtering could not match the filtering applied to full-length reads. To assign V/J genes and CDR3, sequences were annotated using PyIR, a Python wrapper for IgBLAST v1.9, with IMGT germline references. Reads were filtered out if the reads had weak V/J assignments (E-value above 1e-6), no CDR3, stop codons, out-of-frame junctions, or ambiguous translated residues. A V3J clonotype was defined by an identical inferred V gene, J gene, and CDR3 amino acid sequence. Percentage overlap between repertoires was calculated by dividing the number of shared unique clonotypes by the size of the smaller repertoire. RTK rarefaction, the Chao1 estimator, and Recon v2.1 estimates of unobserved clonotypes were used to assess repertoire richness. OLGA was used to compute generation probabilities for all TCRbeta clonotypes that the gDNA method yielded from a handful of donors. Not all clones reach the TCRdb copy of this immuneACCESS table, which keeps in-frame sequences only. Checked studies attribute under half of the gap to unresolved V genes and leave the rest unexplained. Clone size and V and J calls were adopted from that table, with D and trimming inferred from the DNA. The sample records about 2.4 million clones, roughly 93% of which are singletons. 0.36% of the sample is taken by the ten largest.

The rearranged segments are TRBV7-6 and TRBJ1-2; a weak D assignment points to TRBD1 (6 bases agree). The sample comprised naive CD4+ T cells from PBMCs. What this sample's cell subset or site label stands for: CD45RA+ positively selected. The receptor comes from a man aged 18 to 29 in good health. Some clones in this sample may be carry-over from other donors' samples. Read as DNA, the sequence is TGTGCCAGCAGCTTAACCGATTATGGCAGGGGTGGCTACACCTTC. Its protein reads: CASSLTDYGRGGYTF.